A single sample gave rise to the 8 T cell receptor beta chains below, sequenced in a study of CD8+CD57+ T cells in acquired aplastic anemia. The TCR beta profiling, which covered VDJ combination and CDR3 sequence, was carried out using genomic DNA as the template. Using its own MiXCR run on the reads, TCRdb lists one record per CDR3 protein. This sample has about 160,000 distinct CDR3 sequences, with around 40% found just once. Sequencing used sorted CD4+, CD8+, or CD8+CD57+ T cells (not recorded which) from PBMCs. These receptors were collected from a human donor in good health.

The chain couples TRBV6-1 to TRBJ2-7; D possibly corresponds to TRBD1 (5 bases). The CDR3 runs 13 residues. Trimming left V 8 bases short and J 0 bases short, with 11 bases between. In germline, CDR1 is MNHNS, CDR2 SASEGT. CDR3 region: CASANRYSYEQYF. CDR3 nucleotide sequence: TGTGCCAGCGCAAACAGGTACTCCTACGAGCAGTACTTC.

This clonotype was seen repeatedly, ten times or more. The chain carries TRBV2 and TRBJ2-7, with D unresolved. The CDR3 extends over 13 amino acids. Germline CDR1 is SNHLY and CDR2 is FYNNEI. Trimming removed 6 bases from V and 4 bases from J, with 13 bases in between. CDR3 in amino acids: CASSSGVGYEQYF. CDR3 nucleotides: TGTGCCAGCAGCTCTGGGGTGGGGTACGAGCAGTACTTC.

This sequence joins TRBV3-1 and TRBJ1-1; 8 bases agree with TRBD1. CDR1 LGHDT and CDR2 YNNKEL come from the germline V gene (reference sequence). J was trimmed by 7 bases and V by 2 bases; bases with no gene match: 6. The CDR3 extends over 14 amino acids. In DNA form, the CDR3 reads TGTGCCAGCAGCCAAAGACTACAGGGGGGTGAAGCTTTCTTT. Protein: CASSQRLQGGEAFF.

This clonotype was counted ten times or more. The chain carries TRBV7-2 and TRBJ1-3; D not certain. The CDR3 sequence is 15 residues long. Germline CDR1 and CDR2: SGHTA and FQGNSA. The V and J ends lost 0 bases and 0 bases respectively, with 6 bases between them. For the CDR3, the DNA is TGTGCCAGCAGCTTAGCGGCCATCTCTGGAAACACCATATATTTT. It codes for CASSLAAISGNTIYF.

This clonotype was observed a few times. The chain carries TRBV30 and TRBJ2-7, with 7 bases that match TRBD2. Germline V gene data show CDR1 as GTSNPN and CDR2 as SVGIG (reference sequence). The V and J ends lost 2 bases and 4 bases, in that order; junction bases with no gene match: 5. This CDR3 region has 13 residues. The CDR3 sequence: CAWSSRAGYEQYF. The CDR3 region has the DNA TGTGCCTGGAGTTCCCGAGCGGGGTACGAGCAGTACTTC. The variable domain in full, with the rest retrieved from reference TRBV30 and TRBJ2-7, is SQTIHQWPATLVQPVGSPLSLECTVEGTSNPNLYWYRQAAGRGLQLLFYSVGIGQISSEVPQNLSASRPQDRQFILSSKKLLLSDSGFYLCAWSSRAGYEQYFGPGTRLTVT.

This clonotype was seen at least ten times. The chain links TRBV6-1 to TRBJ1-6; 7 nucleotides align to TRBD1. Germline V gene lookup returns CDR1 MNHNS and CDR2 SASEGT. This CDR3 has 14 amino acids. Trimming took 8 bases from V and 9 from J; bases not matched to a gene: 10. The CDR3, as DNA: TGTGCCAGCCAACGGGACAGCGGGTCTTCACCCCTCCACTTT. This gives the protein CASQRDSGSSPLHF.

This sequence joins TRBV24-1 and TRBJ1-2; 8 bases line up with TRBD1. Germline V lookup: CDR1 KGHDR, CDR2 SFDVKD. This CDR3 is built from 14 residues. The trim removed 7 bases at V and 2 bases at J, leaving 5 bases unmatched. In nucleotides, the CDR3 is TGTGCCACCAGCCAGGGGGCGCGCAACTATGGCTACACCTTC. Protein: CATSQGARNYGYTF.

This clonotype was detected only once. The gene calls are TRBV9 and TRBJ1-1; maybe TRBD1 (5 bases). V lost 6 bases and J 4 bases, leaving 10 bases between the germline ends. This CDR3 spans 12 amino acids. Germline assignment: CDR1 SGDLS and CDR2 YYNGEE. The CDR3 DNA reads TGTGCCAGCAAAGGGGCCAGCACTGAAGCTTTCTTT. This sequence encodes CASKGASTEAFF.